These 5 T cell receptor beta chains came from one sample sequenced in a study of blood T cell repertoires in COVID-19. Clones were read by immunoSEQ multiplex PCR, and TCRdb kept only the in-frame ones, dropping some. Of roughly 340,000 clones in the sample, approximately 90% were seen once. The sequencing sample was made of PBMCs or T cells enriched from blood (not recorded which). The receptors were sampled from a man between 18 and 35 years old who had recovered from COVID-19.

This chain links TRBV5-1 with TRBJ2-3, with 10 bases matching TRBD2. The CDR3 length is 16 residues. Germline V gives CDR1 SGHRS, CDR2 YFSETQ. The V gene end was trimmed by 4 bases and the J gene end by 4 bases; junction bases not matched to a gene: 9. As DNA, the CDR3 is TGCGCCAGCAGCCACTCTAGCGGGAGTCCCCCAGATACGCAGTATTTT. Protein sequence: CASSHSSGSPPDTQYF.

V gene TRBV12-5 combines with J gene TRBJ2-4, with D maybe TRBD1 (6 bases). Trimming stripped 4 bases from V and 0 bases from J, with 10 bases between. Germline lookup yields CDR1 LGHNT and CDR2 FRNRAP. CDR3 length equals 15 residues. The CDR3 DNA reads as TGTGCTAGTGGTTACGGACAGTTAGCCAAAAACATTCAGTACTTC. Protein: CASGYGQLAKNIQYF.

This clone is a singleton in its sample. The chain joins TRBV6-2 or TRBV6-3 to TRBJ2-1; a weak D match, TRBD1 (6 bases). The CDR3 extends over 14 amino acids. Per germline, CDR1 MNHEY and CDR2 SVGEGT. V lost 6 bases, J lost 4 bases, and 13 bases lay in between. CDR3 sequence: CASSPGQSYNEQFF. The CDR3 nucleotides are TGTGCCAGCAGCCCCGGACAGTCATACAATGAGCAGTTCTTC.

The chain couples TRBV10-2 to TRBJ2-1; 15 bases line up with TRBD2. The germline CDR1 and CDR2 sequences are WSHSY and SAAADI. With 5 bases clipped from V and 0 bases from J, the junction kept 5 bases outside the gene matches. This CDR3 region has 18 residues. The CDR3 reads CASSRTSGGAYSYNEQFF. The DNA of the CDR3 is TGCGCCAGCAGTCGGACTAGCGGGGGGGCATACTCCTACAATGAGCAGTTCTTC.

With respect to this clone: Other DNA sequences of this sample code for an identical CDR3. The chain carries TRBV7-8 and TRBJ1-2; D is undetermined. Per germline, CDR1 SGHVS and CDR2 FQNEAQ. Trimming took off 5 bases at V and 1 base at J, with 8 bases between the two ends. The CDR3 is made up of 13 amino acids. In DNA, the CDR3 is TGTGCCAGCAGCCGACTTAGTAACTATGGCTACACCTTC. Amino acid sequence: CASSRLSNYGYTF. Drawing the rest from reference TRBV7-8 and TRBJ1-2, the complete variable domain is GAGVSQSPRYKVAKRGQDVALRCDPISGHVSLFWYQQALGQGPEFLTYFQNEAQLDKSGLPSDRFFAERPEGSVSTLKIQRTQQEDSAVYLCASSRLSNYGYTFGSGTRLTVV.